The sequence of this T cell receptor beta chain was determined in a study of response to subunit inactivated influenza vaccine. Study observations and caveats: T cells newly recruited by each seasonal influenza vaccination are few, the authors suggested.

MiXCR was run by TCRdb on the RT-PCR reads, yielding one entry per CDR3 protein. The sample includes 650,000 or so distinct CDR3 sequences, around 13% of them seen just once. With 2 bases clipped from V and 4 bases from J, the junction kept 6 bases outside the gene matches. The germline CDR1 and CDR2 sequences are LGHDT and YNNKEL (reference sequence). The CDR3 totals 17 residues. This clonotype was found a few times. The antigen remains undetermined. The receptor was isolated from a man between 50 and 59 years old who received an inactivated influenza vaccine. V and J are TRBV3-1 and TRBJ2-3; TRBD2 matches at 13 bases. The sequences come from PBMCs from blood, collected 14 to 15 days before vaccination. CDR3 coding DNA: TGTGCCAGCAGCCAACCTCCAGGACTAGCGGGGGCAGATACGCAGTATTTT. Translation: CASSQPPGLAGADTQYF.